This TCR beta chain comes out of a study of neurological immune-mediated disorders. Points from the study as a whole: Because no CDR3 amino acid sequences were shared across subjects by expanded clones, private repertoires were suggested in all groups.

A word on this clonotype: Its antigen is unidentified. A clone one base away is much larger, so this may be a read error.

The CDR3 has 13 residues. Germline V gene data show CDR1 as SQVTM and CDR2 as ANQGSEA. The V segment lost 3 bases and the J segment 7 bases; nucleotides outside the gene matches: 2. The cDNA was generated by 5'RACE with 10-nucleotide random UMIs. TCRdb re-called the 5' RACE reads with MiXCR, one entry per CDR3 protein. The sample lists 43,000 or so distinct CDR3 sequences; less than 15% were seen once. Noted time point: longitudinal time-point 3. 2 million unsorted PBMCs were stored in RNAlater at -80 °C before RNA extraction. The chain is built from TRBV29-1 and TRBJ1-6; 8 positions match TRBD1. The sample taken for sequencing was PBMCs. The clonotype was recovered from a man in his thirties or forties in good health. DNA for the CDR3: TGCAGCGTTGAGGGACAGGAAAATTCACCCCTCCACTTT. Amino acids: CSVEGQENSPLHF.